This entry lists 20 T cell receptor beta chains sequenced from one sample in a study of T cell responses to AZD1222 COVID-19 vaccine. TCRdb's copy holds only in-frame clones and misses some; the assay was immunoSEQ multiplex PCR. The sample lists around 120,000 clones, roughly 82% occurring once. The sample here was peripheral blood, taken 28 days after the second AZD1222 dose. The source is an adult who received the AZD1222 COVID-19 vaccine.

This clone appeared once. The genes are TRBV7-2 and TRBJ2-7; the match to TRBD1 covers 7 bases. V dropped 5 bases and J dropped 2; count of bases not matched to a gene: 6. Germline V CDR1 and CDR2: SGHTA, FQGNSA. This CDR3 is 14 amino acids long. The CDR3 region has the DNA TGTGCCAGCAGCCGGAGAGGGGGCACCTACGAGCAGTACTTC. This gives the protein CASSRRGGTYEQYF.

The chain employs TRBV6-5 and TRBJ1-2, with a weak D call TRBD1 (6 bases). The length of the CDR3 is 13 residues. The germline CDR1 and CDR2 sequences are MNHEY and SVGAGI. Between the trimmed V and J ends, which lost 4 bases and 7 bases, there was a span of 13 bases. In DNA, the CDR3 is TGTGCCAGCAGTTTCACAGGGACGGTTGGCTACACCTTC. Amino acids: CASSFTGTVGYTF.

This clone appeared a single time. The chain uses TRBV28 and TRBJ2-7, with 10 bases aligning to TRBD1. Germline CDR1 is MDHEN and CDR2 is SYDVKM. CDR3 length: 15 residues. Trimming at V came to 7 bases and at J to 0 bases, leaving 6 bases not matched to a gene. As DNA, the CDR3 is TGTGCCAGCACCAAGGGGACAGGGGCCTCCTACGAGCAGTACTTC. This codes for CASTKGTGASYEQYF.

This sequence joins TRBV4-3 and TRBJ2-7; 8 bases are shared with TRBD1. Germline V CDR1 and CDR2: LGHNA, YSLEER. The CDR3 runs to 15 residues. V lost 3 bases and J lost 2; bases outside the gene matches: 6. The CDR3 sequence is CASSQIDRGAYEQYF. The CDR3 DNA sequence: TGCGCCAGCAGCCAGATTGACAGGGGAGCCTACGAGCAGTACTTC.

The V gene is TRBV28, the J gene TRBJ1-2, with 7 nucleotides matching TRBD1. Losses at the gene ends were 3 bases for V and 2 bases for J; bases not matched to a gene: 6. CDR3 size: 15 residues. From germline, CDR1 is MDHEN and CDR2 SYDVKM. The CDR3 DNA follows: TGTGCCAGCAGTTTTGTTGGGACAGAGAACTATGGCTACACCTTC. This sequence encodes CASSFVGTENYGYTF.

The chain has TRBV6-1 and TRBJ1-5; D is unresolved. V was trimmed by 5 bases and J by 8 bases, leaving 7 bases between them. CDR1 MNHNS and CDR2 SASEGT come from the germline V gene. This CDR3 spans 11 amino acids. CDR3 sequence: CASSYGEPQHF. For the CDR3, the DNA is TGTGCCAGCAGTTACGGGGAGCCCCAGCATTTT.

The chain joins TRBV5-5 to TRBJ2-3, with a possible D match to TRBD2 (5 bases). Germline V gene sequence: CDR1 SGHKS, CDR2 YYEKEE (reference sequence). The germline V and J ends were trimmed by 1 base and 3 bases, with 9 bases remaining between them. There are 14 residues in the CDR3. The CDR3 sequence: CASSLTPGTDTQYF. The CDR3 DNA is TGTGCCAGCAGCTTGACTCCGGGAACAGATACGCAGTATTTT.

This clone occurred many times. V is TRBV3-1 (or the pseudogene TRBV3-2) and J is TRBJ2-7; 11 bases agree with TRBD2. V lost 1 base, J lost 0 bases, and 8 bases stayed unmatched. Germline loops: CDR1 LGHDT, CDR2 YNNKEL (reference sequence). There are 18 residues in the CDR3. CDR3 loop: CASSQVLAGGPPSYEQYF. CDR3 sequence (DNA): TGTGCCAGCAGCCAAGTGCTAGCGGGGGGTCCTCCCTCCTACGAGCAGTACTTC.

This chain links TRBV3-1 (or the pseudogene TRBV3-2) with TRBJ1-5; D is ambiguous. The V end lost 8 bases, the J end lost 3 bases, and 8 bases lay between the germline ends. The CDR3 is 12 residues long. CDR1 is LGHDT and CDR2 is YNNKEL in the germline V gene (reference sequence). In DNA form, the CDR3 reads TGTGCCAGCGGCGGCAACAATCAGCCCCAGCATTTT. Protein sequence: CASGGNNQPQHF.

The rearrangement joins TRBV9 to TRBJ1-1, with D uncertain. Trimming removed 2 bases from V and 0 bases from J, with 8 bases in between. The CDR3 has 14 residues. Germline assignment: CDR1 SGDLS and CDR2 YYNGEE. The CDR3 spells CASSVTVMNTEAFF. The DNA for the CDR3 is TGTGCCAGCAGCGTTACGGTAATGAACACTGAAGCTTTCTTT.

V gene TRBV30 combines with J gene TRBJ1-6; 7 nucleotides match TRBD1. After removal of 3 bases from V and 0 bases from J, the junction contained 5 bases not matched to a gene. Germline V gene data show CDR1 as GTSNPN and CDR2 as SVGIG (reference sequence). The CDR3 sequence is 16 residues long. CDR3 coding DNA: TGTGCCTGGAGGGACAGGAGGAGCTCCTATAATTCACCCCTCCACTTT. The encoded protein is CAWRDRRSSYNSPLHF.

V and J are TRBV5-1 and TRBJ1-5; D possibly corresponds to TRBD1 (6 bases). Germline V gives CDR1 SGHRS, CDR2 YFSETQ. V was clipped by 1 base and J by 3 bases, with 14 bases between them. The CDR3 runs 16 residues. For the CDR3, the DNA is TGCGCCAGCAGCTTGATTCCCGGACAGACCAATCAGCCCCAGCATTTT. It is translated as CASSLIPGQTNQPQHF. The variable domain in full, with the rest retrieved from reference TRBV5-1 and TRBJ1-5, is KAGVTQTPRYLIKTRGQQVTLSCSPISGHRSVSWYQQTPGQGLQFLFEYFSETQRNKGNFPGRFSGRQFSNSRSEMNVSTLELGDSALYLCASSLIPGQTNQPQHFGDGTRLSIL.

The rearrangement links TRBV19 to TRBJ1-1, with 8 bases identical to TRBD1. V dropped 7 bases and J dropped 3; count of bases not matched to a gene: 10. Germline V gives CDR1 LNHDA, CDR2 SQIVND (reference sequence). The CDR3 runs 15 residues. CDR3 sequence reads: CASTSPSRGHTEAFF. The CDR3 region has the DNA TGTGCCAGTACCTCTCCCTCCAGGGGGCACACTGAAGCTTTCTTT.

This rearrangement joins TRBV10-3 to TRBJ1-5; D gene unclear. The CDR3 extends over 13 amino acids. Trimming cost V 4 bases and J 5 bases, with 9 bases left between them. Germline values: CDR1 ENHRY, CDR2 SYGVKD. The CDR3 DNA follows: TGTGCCATCAGTGCCAGCGGAGATCAGCCCCAGCATTTT. Translation: CAISASGDQPQHF.

V and J are TRBV5-1 and TRBJ1-4; no clear D. This CDR3 comprises 13 residues. V was clipped by 0 bases and J by 8 bases, with 8 bases between them. Germline lookup yields CDR1 SGHRS and CDR2 YFSETQ. In DNA form, the CDR3 reads TGCGCCAGCAGCTTGGATGAAGGAGAAAAACTGTTTTTT. Amino acids: CASSLDEGEKLFF.

The chain carries TRBV5-1 and TRBJ2-3; possibly TRBD1 for D (6 bases). CDR1 is SGHRS, CDR2 YFSETQ, per germline. Trimming removed 2 bases from V and 3 bases from J, with 10 bases in between. This CDR3 region has 14 residues. CDR3 sequence: CASSFGQYTDTQYF. The CDR3 bases are TGCGCCAGCAGCTTTGGACAGTATACAGATACGCAGTATTTT.

The V and J genes are TRBV19 and TRBJ2-3; D may correspond to TRBD1 or TRBD2 (6 bases each). The V end lost 8 bases, the J end lost 2 bases, and 14 bases lay between the germline ends. From germline, CDR1 is LNHDA and CDR2 SQIVND (reference sequence). The CDR3 runs to 14 residues. In DNA form, the CDR3 reads TGTGCCAGTCGTCGGGGGCCCTTCACAGATACGCAGTATTTT. Its translation is CASRRGPFTDTQYF.

The chain couples TRBV4-3 to TRBJ2-6, with D tentatively TRBD1 or TRBD2 (5 bases each). V was clipped by 0 bases and J by 5 bases, with 8 bases between them. The CDR3 contains 15 residues. CDR1 and CDR2 (germline): LGHNA, YSLEER. CDR3 DNA sequence: TGCGCCAGCAGCCAAGAGCCGGGACGGGCCAACGTCCTGACTTTC. Translated: CASSQEPGRANVLTF.

The gene calls are TRBV2 and TRBJ2-2; D possibly corresponds to TRBD2 (5 bases). The germline CDR1 and CDR2 sequences are SNHLY and FYNNEI. The CDR3 totals 14 residues. The ends were cut back, 7 bases at V and 1 base at J, with 10 bases in the middle. The CDR3 spells CASIAIRNTGELFF. CDR3 DNA sequence: TGTGCCAGCATAGCGATTAGGAACACCGGGGAGCTGTTTTTT. The whole variable domain, filled in from reference TRBV2 and TRBJ2-2, reads EPEVTQTPSHQVTQMGQEVILRCVPISNHLYFYWYRQILGQKVEFLVSFYNNEISEKSEIFDDQFSVERPDGSNFTLKIRSTKLEDSAMYFCASIAIRNTGELFFGEGSRLTVL.

V and J are TRBV19 and TRBJ1-5; possibly TRBD1 for D (6 bases). The CDR3 length is 14 residues. Germline V gene lookup returns CDR1 LNHDA and CDR2 SQIVND (reference sequence). V dropped 8 bases and J dropped 3 bases, with 14 bases sitting between them. The CDR3 coding sequence is TGTGCCAGTCGGGAGACAGGCTACAATCAGCCCCAGCATTTT. Protein: CASRETGYNQPQHF.